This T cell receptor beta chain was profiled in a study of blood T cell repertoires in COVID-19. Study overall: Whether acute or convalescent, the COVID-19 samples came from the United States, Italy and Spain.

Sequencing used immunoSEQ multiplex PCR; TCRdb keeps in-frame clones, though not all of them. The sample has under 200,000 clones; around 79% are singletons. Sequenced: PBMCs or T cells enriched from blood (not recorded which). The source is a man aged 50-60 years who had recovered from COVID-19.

This chain's CDR3 is CASSDTRTDTQYF. DNA of the CDR3: TGCGCCAGCAGTGATACTAGGACAGATACGCAGTATTTT. The chain joins TRBV10-1 to TRBJ2-3; TRBD2 is a possible D gene (5 bases). V was pared by 3 bases and J by 3 bases, with 7 bases between. The V gene's germline CDR1 is WNHNN and CDR2 SYGVQD (reference sequence). The CDR3 is 13 amino acids.